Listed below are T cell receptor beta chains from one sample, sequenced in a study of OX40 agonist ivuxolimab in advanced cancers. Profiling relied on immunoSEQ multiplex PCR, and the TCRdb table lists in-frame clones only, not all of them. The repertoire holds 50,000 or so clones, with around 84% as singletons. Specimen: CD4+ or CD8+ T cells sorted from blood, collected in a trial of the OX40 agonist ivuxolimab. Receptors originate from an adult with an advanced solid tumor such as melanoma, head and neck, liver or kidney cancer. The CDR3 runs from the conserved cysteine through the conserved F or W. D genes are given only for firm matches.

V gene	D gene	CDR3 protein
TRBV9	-	CASSVVGDAEAFF
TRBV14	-	CASSQTPRETDTQYF
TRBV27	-	CASSLIPSTEAFF
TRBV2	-	CASRFRLSSTDTQYF
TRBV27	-	CASSLSSTRGRNEQFF
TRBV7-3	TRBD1	CASKGGMNTEAFF
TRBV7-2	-	CASSLVGFEQYF
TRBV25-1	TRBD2	CASSDRGVTDTQYF
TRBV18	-	CASSPRDMNTEAFF
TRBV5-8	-	CASSLIGREQFF
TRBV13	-	CASSLYPDGSYEQYF